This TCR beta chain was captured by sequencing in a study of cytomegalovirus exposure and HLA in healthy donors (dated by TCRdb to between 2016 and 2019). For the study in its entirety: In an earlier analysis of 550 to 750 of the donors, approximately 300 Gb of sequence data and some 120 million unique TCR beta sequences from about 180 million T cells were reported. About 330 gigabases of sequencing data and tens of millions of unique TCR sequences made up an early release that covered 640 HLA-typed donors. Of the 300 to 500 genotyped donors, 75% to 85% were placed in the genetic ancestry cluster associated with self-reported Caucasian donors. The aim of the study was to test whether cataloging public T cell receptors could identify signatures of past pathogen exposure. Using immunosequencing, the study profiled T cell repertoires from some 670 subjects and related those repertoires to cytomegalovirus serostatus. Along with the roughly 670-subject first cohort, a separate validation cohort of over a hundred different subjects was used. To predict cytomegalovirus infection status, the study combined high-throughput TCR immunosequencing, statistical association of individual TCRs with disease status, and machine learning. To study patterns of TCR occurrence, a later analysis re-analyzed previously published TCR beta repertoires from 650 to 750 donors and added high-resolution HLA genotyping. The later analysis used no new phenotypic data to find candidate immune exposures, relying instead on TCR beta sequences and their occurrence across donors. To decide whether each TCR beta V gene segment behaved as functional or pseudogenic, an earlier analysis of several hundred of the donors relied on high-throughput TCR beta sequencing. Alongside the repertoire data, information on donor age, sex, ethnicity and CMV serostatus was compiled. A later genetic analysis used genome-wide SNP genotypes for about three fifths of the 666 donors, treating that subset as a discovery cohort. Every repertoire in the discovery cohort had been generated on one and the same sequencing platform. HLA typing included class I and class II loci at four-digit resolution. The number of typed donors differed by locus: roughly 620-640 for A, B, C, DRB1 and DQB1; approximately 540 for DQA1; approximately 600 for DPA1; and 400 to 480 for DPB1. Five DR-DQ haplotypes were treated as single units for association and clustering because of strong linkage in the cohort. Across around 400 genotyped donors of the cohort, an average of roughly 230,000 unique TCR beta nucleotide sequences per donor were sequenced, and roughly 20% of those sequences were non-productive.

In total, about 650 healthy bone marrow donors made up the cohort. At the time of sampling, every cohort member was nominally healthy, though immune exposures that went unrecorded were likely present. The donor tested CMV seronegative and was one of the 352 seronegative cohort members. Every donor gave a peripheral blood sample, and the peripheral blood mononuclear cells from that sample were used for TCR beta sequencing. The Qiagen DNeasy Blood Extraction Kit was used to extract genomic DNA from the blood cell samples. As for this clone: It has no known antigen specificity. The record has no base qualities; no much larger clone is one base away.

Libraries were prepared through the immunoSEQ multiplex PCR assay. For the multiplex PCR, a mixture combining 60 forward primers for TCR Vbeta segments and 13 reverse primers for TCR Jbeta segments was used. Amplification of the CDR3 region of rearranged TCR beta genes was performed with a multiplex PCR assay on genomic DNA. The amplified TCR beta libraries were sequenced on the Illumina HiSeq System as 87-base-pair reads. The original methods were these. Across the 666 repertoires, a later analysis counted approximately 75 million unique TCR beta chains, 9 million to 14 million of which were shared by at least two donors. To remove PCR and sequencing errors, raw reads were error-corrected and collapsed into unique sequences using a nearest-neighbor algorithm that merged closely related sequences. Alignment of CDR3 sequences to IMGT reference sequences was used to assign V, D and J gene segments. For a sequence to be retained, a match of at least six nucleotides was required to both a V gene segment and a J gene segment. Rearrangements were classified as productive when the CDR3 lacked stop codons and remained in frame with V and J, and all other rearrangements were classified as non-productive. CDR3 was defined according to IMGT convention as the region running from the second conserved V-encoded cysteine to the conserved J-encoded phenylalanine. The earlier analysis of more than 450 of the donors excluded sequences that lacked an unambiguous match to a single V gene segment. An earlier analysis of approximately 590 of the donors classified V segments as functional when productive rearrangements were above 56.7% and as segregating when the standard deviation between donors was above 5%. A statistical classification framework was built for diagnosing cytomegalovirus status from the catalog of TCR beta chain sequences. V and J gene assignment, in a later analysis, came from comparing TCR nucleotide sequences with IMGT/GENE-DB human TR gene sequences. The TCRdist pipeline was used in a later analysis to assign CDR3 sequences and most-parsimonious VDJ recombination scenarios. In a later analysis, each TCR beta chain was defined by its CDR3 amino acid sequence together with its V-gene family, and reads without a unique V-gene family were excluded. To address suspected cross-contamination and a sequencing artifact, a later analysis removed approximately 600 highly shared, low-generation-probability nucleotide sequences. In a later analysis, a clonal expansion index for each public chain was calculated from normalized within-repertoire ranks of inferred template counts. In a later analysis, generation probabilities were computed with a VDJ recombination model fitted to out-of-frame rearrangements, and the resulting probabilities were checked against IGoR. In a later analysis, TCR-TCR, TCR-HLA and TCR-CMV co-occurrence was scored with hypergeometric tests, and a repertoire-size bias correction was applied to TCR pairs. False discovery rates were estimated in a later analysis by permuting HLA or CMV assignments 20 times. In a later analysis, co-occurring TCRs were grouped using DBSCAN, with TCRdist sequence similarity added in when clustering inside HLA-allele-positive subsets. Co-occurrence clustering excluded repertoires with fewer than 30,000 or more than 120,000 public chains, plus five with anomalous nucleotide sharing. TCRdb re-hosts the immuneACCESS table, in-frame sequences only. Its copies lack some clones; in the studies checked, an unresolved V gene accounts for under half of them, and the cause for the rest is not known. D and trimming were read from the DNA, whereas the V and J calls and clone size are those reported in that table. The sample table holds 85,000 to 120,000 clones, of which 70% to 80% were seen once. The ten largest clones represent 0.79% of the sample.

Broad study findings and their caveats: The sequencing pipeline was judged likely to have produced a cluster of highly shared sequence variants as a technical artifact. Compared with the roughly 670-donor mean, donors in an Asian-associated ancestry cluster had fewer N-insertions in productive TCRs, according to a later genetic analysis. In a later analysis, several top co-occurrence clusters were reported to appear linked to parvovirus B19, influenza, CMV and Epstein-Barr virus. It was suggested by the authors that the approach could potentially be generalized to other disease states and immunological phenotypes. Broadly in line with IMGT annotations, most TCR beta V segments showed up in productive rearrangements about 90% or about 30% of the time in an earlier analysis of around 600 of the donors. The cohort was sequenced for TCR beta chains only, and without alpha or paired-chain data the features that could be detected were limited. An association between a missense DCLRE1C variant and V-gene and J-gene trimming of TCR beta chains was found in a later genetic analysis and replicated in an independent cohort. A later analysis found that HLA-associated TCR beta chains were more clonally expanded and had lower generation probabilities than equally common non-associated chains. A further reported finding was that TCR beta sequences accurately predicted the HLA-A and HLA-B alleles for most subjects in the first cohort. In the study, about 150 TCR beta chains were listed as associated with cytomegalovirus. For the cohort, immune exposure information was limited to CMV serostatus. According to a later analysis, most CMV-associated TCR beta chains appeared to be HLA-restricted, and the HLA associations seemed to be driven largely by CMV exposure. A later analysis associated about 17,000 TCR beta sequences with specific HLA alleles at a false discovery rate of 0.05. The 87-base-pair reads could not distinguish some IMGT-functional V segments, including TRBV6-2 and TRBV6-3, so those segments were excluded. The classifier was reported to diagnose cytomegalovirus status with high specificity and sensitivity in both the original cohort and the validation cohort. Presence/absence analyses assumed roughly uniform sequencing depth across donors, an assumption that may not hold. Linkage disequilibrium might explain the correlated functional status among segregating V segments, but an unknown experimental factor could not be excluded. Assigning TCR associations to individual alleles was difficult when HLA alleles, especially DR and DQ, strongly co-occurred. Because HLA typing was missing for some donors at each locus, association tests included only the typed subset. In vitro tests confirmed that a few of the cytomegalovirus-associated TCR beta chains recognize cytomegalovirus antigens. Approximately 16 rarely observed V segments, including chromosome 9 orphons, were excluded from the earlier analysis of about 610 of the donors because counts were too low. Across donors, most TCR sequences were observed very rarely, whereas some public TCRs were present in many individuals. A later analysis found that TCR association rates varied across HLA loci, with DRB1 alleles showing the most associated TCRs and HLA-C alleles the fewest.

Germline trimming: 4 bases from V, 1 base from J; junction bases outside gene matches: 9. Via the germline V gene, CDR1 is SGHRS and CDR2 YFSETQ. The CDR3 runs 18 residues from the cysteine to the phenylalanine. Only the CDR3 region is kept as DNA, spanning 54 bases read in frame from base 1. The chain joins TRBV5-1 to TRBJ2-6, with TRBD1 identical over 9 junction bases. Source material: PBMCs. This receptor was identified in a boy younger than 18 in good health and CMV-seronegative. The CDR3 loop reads CASSPVGQGNSGANVLTF. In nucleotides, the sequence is TGCGCCAGCAGCCCGGTGGGACAGGGAAATTCTGGGGCCAACGTCCTGACTTTC. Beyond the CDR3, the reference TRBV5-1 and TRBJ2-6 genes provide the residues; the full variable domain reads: KAGVTQTPRYLIKTRGQQVTLSCSPISGHRSVSWYQQTPGQGLQFLFEYFSETQRNKGNFPGRFSGRQFSNSRSEMNVSTLELGDSALYLCASSPVGQGNSGANVLTFGAGSRLTVL.